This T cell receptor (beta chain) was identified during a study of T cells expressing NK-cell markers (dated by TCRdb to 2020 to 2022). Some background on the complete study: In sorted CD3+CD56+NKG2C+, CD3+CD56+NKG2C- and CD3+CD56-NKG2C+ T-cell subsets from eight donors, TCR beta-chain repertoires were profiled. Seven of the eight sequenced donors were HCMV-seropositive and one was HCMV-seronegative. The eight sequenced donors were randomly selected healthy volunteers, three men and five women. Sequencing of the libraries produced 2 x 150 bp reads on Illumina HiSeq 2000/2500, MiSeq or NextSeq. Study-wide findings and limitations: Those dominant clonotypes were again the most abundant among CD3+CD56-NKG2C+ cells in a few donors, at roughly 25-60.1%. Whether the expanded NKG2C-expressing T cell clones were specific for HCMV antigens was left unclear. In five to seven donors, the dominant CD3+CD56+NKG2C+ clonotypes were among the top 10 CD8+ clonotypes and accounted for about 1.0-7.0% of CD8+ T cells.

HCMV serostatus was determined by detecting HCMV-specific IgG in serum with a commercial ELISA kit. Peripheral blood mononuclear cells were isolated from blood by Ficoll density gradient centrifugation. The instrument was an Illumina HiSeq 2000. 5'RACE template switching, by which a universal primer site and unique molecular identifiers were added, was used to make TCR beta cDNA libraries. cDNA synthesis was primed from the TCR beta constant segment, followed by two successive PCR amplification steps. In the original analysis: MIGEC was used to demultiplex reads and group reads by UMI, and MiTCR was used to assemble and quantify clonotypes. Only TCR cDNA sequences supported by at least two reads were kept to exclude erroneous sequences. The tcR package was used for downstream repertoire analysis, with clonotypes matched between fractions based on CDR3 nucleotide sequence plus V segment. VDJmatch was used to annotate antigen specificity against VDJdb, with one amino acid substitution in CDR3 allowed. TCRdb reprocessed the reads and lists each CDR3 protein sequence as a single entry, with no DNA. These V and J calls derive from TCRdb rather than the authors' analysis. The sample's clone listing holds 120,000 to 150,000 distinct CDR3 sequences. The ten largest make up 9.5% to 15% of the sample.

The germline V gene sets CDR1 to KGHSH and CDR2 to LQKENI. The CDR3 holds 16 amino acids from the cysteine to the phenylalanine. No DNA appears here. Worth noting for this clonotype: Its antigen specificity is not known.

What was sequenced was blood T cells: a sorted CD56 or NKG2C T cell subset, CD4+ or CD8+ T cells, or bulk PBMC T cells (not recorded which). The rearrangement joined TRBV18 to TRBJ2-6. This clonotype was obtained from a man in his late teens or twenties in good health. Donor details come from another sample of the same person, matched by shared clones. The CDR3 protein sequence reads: CASSPPTDSGANVLTF.